A selection of T cell receptor beta chains follows, all from one sample in a study of early T cells in non-severe SARS-CoV-2 infection. From the 5' RACE reads, TCRdb called clonotypes with MiXCR, one entry per CDR3 protein. The repertoire has fewer than 70,000 distinct CDR3 sequences, approximately 4.5% of them found once; the top ten carry roughly 3.7%. The sequencing here drew on whole blood, taken at baseline. These receptors came from an adult who was a healthcare worker with PCR-confirmed SARS-CoV-2 infection or an uninfected control (not recorded which). The donor label of this sample is uncertain. The CDR3 runs from the conserved cysteine through the conserved F or W. A D gene is named only where the DNA matches it firmly. Size tells how often a clone was seen (once, few, many) or the class of an expanded clone, and some rows leave it out.

>TRBJ1-1|-|TRBV7-9|few
TGTGCCAGCAGCCCAGCGGTGTCAATTGAAGCTTTCTTT
CASSPAVSIEAFF
>TRBJ2-3|-|TRBV6-1|-
TGTGCCAGCAGTGAGTTAGGGGATACGCAGTATTTT
CASSELGDTQYF
>TRBJ1-1|-|TRBV5-6|few
TGTGCCAGCAGCTTGGACCAGGAAGCTTTCTTT
CASSLDQEAFF
>TRBJ2-5|-|TRBV29-1|many
TGCAGCGTTGAAACGCCGACGTGGAGACAGCAAGAGACCCAGTACTTC
CSVETPTWRQQETQYF
>TRBJ2-7|TRBD2|TRBV19|few
TGTGCCAGTAGTCAATCCCCGGGAGGATCCTACGAGCAGTACTTC
CASSQSPGGSYEQYF
>TRBJ2-7|-|TRBV27|many
TGTGCCAGCAGTAGGATCGAACGGCGGTACGAGCAGTACTTC
CASSRIERRYEQYF
>TRBJ1-5|-|TRBV6-5|many
TGTGCCAGCAGTTACGGGGTTCGCGGCCCTGCCAATCAGCCCCAGCATTTT
CASSYGVRGPANQPQHF
>TRBJ2-3|-|TRBV7-3|-
TGTGCCAGCAGCTTAAGGGGGGCTCCCACAGATACGCAGTATTTT
CASSLRGAPTDTQYF
>TRBJ1-5|TRBD1|TRBV27|many
TGTGCCAGCAGTAGGGACAGCGGCTTAGCCCAGCCCCAGCATTTT
CASSRDSGLAQPQHF
>TRBJ1-1|-|TRBV20-1|-
TGCAGTGCGCCGACAGGATTCGAGGCTGAAGCTTTCTTT
CSAPTGFEAEAFF
>TRBJ1-2|TRBD1|TRBV7-9|many
TGTGCCAGCAGCTTAGGAACGACAGGGCATGGCTACACCTTC
CASSLGTTGHGYTF
>TRBJ2-1|-|TRBV10-3|-
TGTGCCATCAGTGATTGGGACTCTTACCTCAATGAGCAGTTCTTC
CAISDWDSYLNEQFF
>TRBJ2-7|-|TRBV28|few
TGTGCCAGCAGCCAGGGTTACTACGAGCAGTACTTC
CASSQGYYEQYF
>TRBJ2-3|TRBD1|TRBV6-5|few
TGTGCCAGCACTCCTCAGGGGGTCACCACAGATACGCAGTATTTT
CASTPQGVTTDTQYF
>TRBJ2-6|-|TRBV5-5|many
TGTGCCAGCAGCTTTAGAGTGAGCTCTGGGGCCAACGTCCTGACTTTC
CASSFRVSSGANVLTF
>TRBJ1-2|-|TRBV5-6|many
TGTGCCAGCAGCTTGGGACAGAGCCATGGCTACACCTTC
CASSLGQSHGYTF
>TRBJ2-7|-|TRBV5-8|few
TGTGCCAGCAGCTTGGGGGGCTGGAACTACGAGCAGTACTTC
CASSLGGWNYEQYF
>TRBJ2-2|-|TRBV6-2/TRBV6-3|-
TGTGCCAGCAGTTACTCGAGTCCTTACAGGGTCAACACCGGGGAGCTGTTTTTT
CASSYSSPYRVNTGELFF
>TRBJ2-7|-|TRBV20-1|many
TGCAGTGCTAGAATTGCCGGCGTTACACCCTACGAGCAGTACTTC
CSARIAGVTPYEQYF
>TRBJ1-1|TRBD1|TRBV5-6|few
TGTGCCAGCAGCTACAGGGGAATGAACACTGAAGCTTTCTTT
CASSYRGMNTEAFF
>TRBJ2-1|-|TRBV20-1|many
TGCAGTGCTTCGCGGCGCTCTCTGTGGAATGAGCAGTTCTTC
CSASRRSLWNEQFF
>TRBJ2-3|-|TRBV6-5|few
TGTGCCAGCAGTTACGCCAGCACAGATACGCAGTATTTT
CASSYASTDTQYF
>TRBJ2-7|TRBD2|TRBV7-2|many
TGTGCCAGCAGCTTACAGCGGGGTACCTACGAGCAGTACTTC
CASSLQRGTYEQYF
>TRBJ1-2|TRBD1|TRBV12-3/TRBV12-4|many
TGTGCCAGCAGCCAAAGGACAGGGGGCTACACTGGCTACACCTTC
CASSQRTGGYTGYTF
>TRBJ2-7|-|TRBV18|-
TGTGCCAGCTCACCCCGGACCGGGAGCTCCTACGAGCAGTACTTC
CASSPRTGSSYEQYF
>TRBJ2-5|-|TRBV20-1|-
TGCAGTGCTAGGGTTGGGCAGGGGTTACAAGAGACCCAGTACTTC
CSARVGQGLQETQYF
>TRBJ2-5|TRBD1|TRBV19|few
TGTGCCAGTAGTATTAGGGGAGACCCGAGGGGGCCGCGACAGACCCAGTACTTC
CASSIRGDPRGPRQTQYF
>TRBJ2-5|-|TRBV4-2|few
TGTGCCAGCAGCCAAGTAGCTGGAGGGACCCAGTACTTC
CASSQVAGGTQYF
>TRBJ1-2|-|TRBV6-6|many
TGTGCCAGCAGTTACTCGGGCAGAAAAAATGGCTACACCTTC
CASSYSGRKNGYTF
>TRBJ1-3|-|TRBV15|many
TGTGCCACCAGCAGAGCCCCGCTTGCCACTGGAAACACCATATATTTT
CATSRAPLATGNTIYF
>TRBJ2-2|-|TRBV5-5|-
TGTGCCAGTGACAGGTCCGGGAACACCGGGGAGCTGTTTTTT
CASDRSGNTGELFF
>TRBJ1-1|-|TRBV29-1|many
TGCAGCGTTGGTAGGGGGACCAACACTGAAGCTTTCTTT
CSVGRGTNTEAFF
>TRBJ2-2|-|TRBV25-1|few
TGTGCCAGCAGTCGTTCCGGTGGGGCGAACACCGGGGAGCTGTTTTTT
CASSRSGGANTGELFF
>TRBJ2-2|-|TRBV20-1|many
TGCAGTGCTAGTTCAGGGGAAGGGTTGAGCGGGGAGCTGTTTTTT
CSASSGEGLSGELFF
>TRBJ2-4|-|TRBV11-2|few
TGTGCCAGCAGCTCGAACAGGGAACTGGGCATTCAGTACTTC
CASSSNRELGIQYF
>TRBJ2-7|-|TRBV4-3|few
TGCGCCAGCAGCCAGCTTGCGGGACAGAGCTACGAGCAGTACTTC
CASSQLAGQSYEQYF
>TRBJ2-3|TRBD1|TRBV7-3|many
TGTGCCAGCAGCCCTATTCCGACAGGGTCAGATTCGGATACGCAGTATTTT
CASSPIPTGSDSDTQYF
>TRBJ1-2|-|TRBV24-1|many
TGTGCCACCAGTGAGGCGGACAGAGACTATGGCTACACCTTC
CATSEADRDYGYTF
>TRBJ1-1|-|TRBV13|many
TGTGCCAGCAGCTGGCCGGGACAACGAGGAAGGAACACTGAAGCTTTCTTT
CASSWPGQRGRNTEAFF
>TRBJ1-4|-|TRBV7-9|-
TGTGCCACCAGAAGGGGTGCAACTAATGAAAAACTGTTTTTT
CATRRGATNEKLFF
>TRBJ2-2|-|TRBV20-1|few
TGCAGTGCTAGAGATCAAGGACTGGGGAAGGGGGAGCTGTTTTTT
CSARDQGLGKGELFF
>TRBJ1-1|TRBD1|TRBV11-1|many
TGTGCCAGCAGCTCGGACAGGGGGCTAAACACTGAAGCTTTCTTT
CASSSDRGLNTEAFF
>TRBJ2-7|TRBD1|TRBV12-3/TRBV12-4|many
TGTGCCAGCAGGTCCCGGGACAGGGGAAGGGAGCAGTACTTC
CASRSRDRGREQYF
>TRBJ2-1|TRBD1|TRBV11-3|few
TGTGCCAGCAGCGGAGGGACAGGGCGTAGCTCCTACAATGAGCAGTTCTTC
CASSGGTGRSSYNEQFF
>TRBJ1-2|-|TRBV2|few
TGTGCCAGCAGTGATTGGGGGGCAGATGGCTACACCTTC
CASSDWGADGYTF
>TRBJ1-5|TRBD1|TRBV12-3/TRBV12-4|many
TGTGCCAGCAGTCCGGGACAGGGAAGTTTCAGGCCCCAGCATTTT
CASSPGQGSFRPQHF
>TRBJ2-3|TRBD2|TRBV12-3/TRBV12-4|many
TGTGCCAGCAGCTTCCCTCGGACTAGCGGGGGCAGCACAGATACGCAGTATTTT
CASSFPRTSGGSTDTQYF
>TRBJ1-4|-|TRBV6-6|many
TGTGCCAGCAGAACGGGCCGTTTAGGAACTAATGAAAAACTGTTTTTT
CASRTGRLGTNEKLFF
>TRBJ2-3|-|TRBV9|few
TGTGCCAGCAGCGTAGCAGGTCCCACAGATACGCAGTATTTT
CASSVAGPTDTQYF
>TRBJ2-7|TRBD1|TRBV19|many
TGTGCCAGTAGTCTTCAGGGGGCTACCTACGAGCAGTACTTC
CASSLQGATYEQYF
>TRBJ2-1|TRBD2|TRBV20-1|many
TGCAGTGCTAGTACTAGCGGGGCGAAGTACAATGAGCAGTTCTTC
CSASTSGAKYNEQFF
>TRBJ1-5|-|TRBV7-9|many
TGTGCCAGCAGCTTGGGGCAAAAGAATCAGCCCCAGCATTTT
CASSLGQKNQPQHF